A single sample is the source of the 19 T cell receptor beta chains below, sequenced in a study of Tregs in tolerant kidney transplant recipients. Using immunoSEQ multiplex PCR, the repertoire was profiled, and TCRdb retains in-frame clones only, with some absent. The data show 25,000 or so clones, and the top ten clones hold around 4%. Mixed chimerism was transient after nonmyeloablative marrow transplants from related graft donors. The sequencing here drew on CD4+ T cells from blood (PBMCs), taken 6 months after the transplant. These receptors originate from a human patient who received a combined kidney and bone marrow transplant. Some T cells may originate from the graft donor.

A remark on this clone: The read terminates 3 residues before the CDR3 end, so the remaining end is supplied by the germline J gene. The chain carries TRBV28 and TRBJ1-1; the D gene is possibly TRBD1 (6 bases). Per the germline V gene, CDR1 is MDHEN and CDR2 is SYDVKM. With 10 bases removed from V and 4 bases from J, the gap between germline ends came to 16 bases. The CDR3 runs to 13 residues. The covered CDR3 bases are TGTGCCACCCTAGACAGGCAGAGCACTGAA. Translated, it gives CATLDRQSTE. The full CDR3 protein is CATLDRQSTEAFF. Full variable domain (missing parts from reference TRBV28 and TRBJ1-1): DVKVTQSSRYLVKRTGEKVFLECVQDMDHENMFWYRQDPGLGLRLIYFSYDVKMKEKGDIPEGYSVSREKKERFSLILESASTNQTSMYLCATLDRQSTEAFFGQGTRLTVV.

In regard to this clone: The CDR3 end lies 3 residues beyond the end of the read and is filled in from the germline J gene. The J gene is TRBJ2-7, the V gene TRBV10-1; 9 positions match TRBD1. Germline CDR1 WNHNN, CDR2 SYGVQD (reference sequence). V lost 3 bases to trimming and J lost 3 bases; unmatched junction nucleotides: 6. The CDR3 covers 15 residues. CDR3 region: CASSEPGQGNYEQYF. CDR3 DNA (partial): TGCGCCAGCAGTGAACCGGGACAGGGCAACTACGAG.

Notes on this clone: The observed sequence ends 3 residues before the CDR3 terminus, with the missing tail filled in from the germline J gene. The V call is TRBV6-2 or TRBV6-3, the J call TRBJ2-5, with unresolved D. With 4 bases removed from V and 4 bases from J, the gap between germline ends came to 4 bases. CDR3 length: 11 residues. CDR1 is MNHEY, CDR2 SVGEGT, per germline. CDR3 DNA, as far as it was read: TGTGCCAGCAGTTTAGCAGAGACC. This gives the protein CASSLAET. The full CDR3 protein reads CASSLAETQYF.

The CDR3 region is CASSQAIKVGTEAFF. The DNA read from the CDR3 is TGTGCCAGCAGCCAAGCAATAAAGGTTGGCACTGAA. The chain uses TRBV14 and TRBJ1-1; D unresolved. The read is 3 residues too short to cover the CDR3 end, so that end is filled in from the germline J gene. Germline lookup yields CDR1 SGHDN and CDR2 FVKESK. Trimming removed 1 base from V and 4 bases from J, with 13 bases in between. This CDR3 contains 15 residues.

In the case of this clone: Sequencing ends 3 residues short of the CDR3 end; the germline J gene provides the rest. The chain has TRBV2 and TRBJ2-1; weak D call: TRBD1 (5 bases). CDR1 is SNHLY, CDR2 FYNNEI, per germline. V was shortened by 3 bases and J by 3 bases, with 6 bases between the two germline ends. The CDR3 spans 13 residues. CDR3 loop: CASSDRGYNEQFF. The part of the CDR3 DNA that was read is TGTGCCAGCAGTGATAGGGGCTACAATGAG.

Notes on this clone: The observed sequence ends 3 residues before the CDR3 terminus, with the missing tail filled in from the germline J gene. The V call is TRBV5-1, the J call TRBJ1-6; 8 bases fit TRBD1. The trim removed 4 bases at V and 11 bases at J, leaving 2 bases unmatched. Germline values: CDR1 SGHRS, CDR2 YFSETQ. The CDR3 runs 12 residues. The sequenced part of the CDR3 DNA is TGCGCCAGCAGCCCCAGGGGGCCACCC. Translation: CASSPRGPP. The whole CDR3 protein is CASSPRGPPLHF.

Comments on this clone: Coverage ceases 3 residues before the CDR3 finishes, and the germline J gene fills in the end. The chain couples TRBV5-1 to TRBJ2-1, with 13 bases lining up with TRBD2. The CDR3 runs 16 residues. The junction had 6 bases not matched to a gene; V was cut back by 4 bases and J by 5 bases. Germline V gene data show CDR1 as SGHRS and CDR2 as YFSETQ. The CDR3 sequence is CASSTGTSGTNNEQFF. Incomplete CDR3 DNA: TGCGCCAGCAGCACCGGGACTAGCGGGACCAACAATGAG.

Regarding this clone: From the germline J gene comes the end of the CDR3, since the read stops 3 residues before it. V and J are TRBV7-9 and TRBJ2-7; D is ambiguous. Trimming stripped 2 bases from V and 1 base from J, with 9 bases between. This CDR3 comprises 14 residues. Germline loops: CDR1 SEHNR, CDR2 FQNEAQ (reference sequence). The CDR3 loop reads CASSLLTASYEQYF. CDR3 DNA, as far as it was read: TGTGCCAGCAGCTTACTTACAGCATCCTACGAG.

In the case of this clone: Coverage ceases 3 residues before the CDR3 finishes, and the germline J gene fills in the end. V gene TRBV18 combines with J gene TRBJ2-6; 8 bases fit TRBD1. The trim removed 5 bases at V and 2 bases at J, leaving 8 bases unmatched. In germline, CDR1 is KGHSH, CDR2 LQKENI. The CDR3 contains 17 residues. CDR3 DNA, as far as it was read: TGTGCCAGCTCATCCTCTACAGGGGGAACTGGGGCCAACGTC. Translating it yields CASSSSTGGTGANV. The entire CDR3 reads CASSSSTGGTGANVLTF.

The CDR3 DNA, read in part, is TGCAGTGCTACGGGACTAGCGGTACCACAAGAGACC. Amino acids: CSATGLAVPQET. The entire CDR3 is CSATGLAVPQETQYF. The chain couples TRBV20-1 to TRBJ2-5, with 11 bases aligning to TRBD2. The read ends 3 residues early relative to the CDR3; the germline J gene fills the gap. Germline V gives CDR1 DFQATT, CDR2 SNEGSKA (reference sequence). This CDR3 region has 15 residues. Germline trimming cut 4 bases from V and 2 bases from J; bases unmatched to any gene: 6.

The CDR3 region is CASRPRTGSYEQYF. CDR3 bases read: TGTGCCAGCAGACCTCGGACAGGTAGCTACGAG. This sequence joins TRBV7-9 and TRBJ2-7; TRBD1 agrees at 7 bases. With the read ending 3 residues before the CDR3 end, the germline J gene is used to fill in that end. The trim removed 6 bases at V and 3 bases at J, leaving 8 bases unmatched. This CDR3 region has 14 residues. Germline CDR1 reads SEHNR; CDR2 reads FQNEAQ (reference sequence).

With regard to this clone: The CDR3 end falls 3 residues outside the read, so it is completed with the germline J gene. The chain carries TRBV5-1 and TRBJ1-2; 10 bases align to TRBD1. The CDR3 has 15 amino acids. Trimming at V came to 2 bases and at J to 4 bases, leaving 5 bases not matched to a gene. The germline V gene encodes CDR1 SGHRS and CDR2 YFSETQ. CDR3 sequence reads: CASSFGQGEGYGYTF. CDR3 DNA (partial): TGCGCCAGCAGCTTCGGACAGGGGGAGGGCTATGGC.

Points on this clone: The read finishes 3 residues shy of the CDR3 end, and the germline J gene is used to complete it. The chain is built from TRBV19 and TRBJ2-5; no reliable D call. The CDR3 runs to 11 residues. Trimming took off 5 bases at V and 4 bases at J, with 5 bases between the two ends. Per the germline V gene, CDR1 is LNHDA and CDR2 is SQIVND (reference sequence). The CDR3 bases that were read are TGTGCCAGTAGTCCGGGAGAGACC. It specifies CASSPGET. The full CDR3 reads CASSPGETQYF.

Remarks on this clone: The read terminates 3 residues before the CDR3 end, so the remaining end is supplied by the germline J gene. The rearrangement joins TRBV5-1 to TRBJ2-1; D is perhaps TRBD1 (5 bases). Trimming removed 4 bases from V and 4 bases from J, with 15 bases in between. Germline CDR1 and CDR2: SGHRS and YFSETQ. The CDR3 sequence is 15 residues long. CDR3 sequence: CASSRDSPLYNEQFF. The covered CDR3 bases are TGCGCCAGCAGCCGCGACAGCCCCCTATACAATGAG.

Comment on this clone: The DNA ends 3 residues before the CDR3 does, and the rest of the CDR3 is filled in from the germline J gene. J is TRBJ2-7 and V is TRBV7-2, with D tentatively TRBD1 or TRBD2 (5 bases each). Germline CDR1 SGHTA, CDR2 FQGNSA. The V end was cut by 7 bases, the J end by 0 bases, with 10 bases between. This CDR3 is 13 amino acids long. CDR3 sequence reads: CASNQRGSYEQYF. The part of the CDR3 DNA that was read is TGTGCCAGCAACCAGAGGGGCTCCTACGAG.

This CDR3 is CASSPLRESTGNTIYF. CDR3 DNA (partial): TGTGCCAGCAGCCCACTCAGGGAGTCCACTGGAAACACC. This chain joins TRBV7-7 and TRBJ1-3, with TRBD1 as a possible D gene (5 bases). The CDR3 is cut off 3 residues early in the read; its end comes from the germline J gene. This CDR3 spans 16 amino acids. Between the trimmed V and J ends, which lost 5 bases and 2 bases, there was a span of 16 bases. Germline V lookup: CDR1 SSHAT, CDR2 FNYEAQ (reference sequence).

About this clone: Sequencing ends 3 residues short of the CDR3 end; the germline J gene provides the rest. This chain uses TRBV5-6 with TRBJ2-7, with D perhaps matching TRBD1 (5 bases). CDR1 and CDR2 (germline): SGHDT, YYEEEE. The CDR3 is made up of 14 amino acids. The V end lost 5 bases, the J end lost 0 bases, and 12 bases lay between the germline ends. This CDR3 is CASRRTPTSYEQYF. CDR3 bases read: TGTGCCAGCAGACGGACACCAACCTCCTACGAG.

On this clone itself: The CDR3 goes on 3 residues after the read ends, and that part is filled in from the germline J gene. The chain combines TRBV6-2 or TRBV6-3 with TRBJ2-7; D might be TRBD1 or TRBD2, each matching 5 bases. Germline CDR1 is MNHEY and CDR2 is SVGEGT. This CDR3 is 14 amino acids long. Trimming removed 6 bases from V and 2 bases from J, with 14 bases in between. CDR3 residues: CASRPGQGAYEQYF. Incomplete CDR3 DNA: TGTGCCAGCAGGCCTGGGCAGGGAGCCTACGAG.

Details on this clone: The CDR3 goes on 3 residues after the read ends, and that part is filled in from the germline J gene. This chain connects TRBV7-9 to TRBJ1-2, with 10 nucleotides matching TRBD1. CDR3 size: 15 residues. The V gene end was trimmed by 2 bases and the J gene end by 7 bases; junction bases not matched to a gene: 7. CDR1 and CDR2 from the germline V gene are SEHNR and FQNEAQ (reference sequence). CDR3 protein: CASSLRDRGVGGYTF. Partial CDR3 DNA: TGTGCCAGCAGCTTACGGGACAGGGGTGTCGGTGGC.